The sequence of this TCR beta chain was determined in a study of T cells after yellow fever vaccination. Overall study: Markers CD3, CD45RA, CCR7 and CD95 served to sort the EM, EMRA, CM and Tscm memory subsets. Whole-study results and caveats: Although the secondary response was weaker, it peaked faster, at day 5 versus 15. Reappearance after the booster was observed for most primary-vaccination clones (about 96% CD4, less than 90% CD8).

V shed 5 bases, J shed 3 bases, and the junction held 1 base outside the gene matches. Germline CDR1 reads SNHLY; CDR2 reads FYNNEI. The CDR3 loop spans 15 amino acids. TCRdb reprocessed the 5' RACE reads via MiXCR and lists one record per CDR3 protein. The data show 45,000 to 60,000 distinct CDR3 sequences, with approximately 6% seen just once and roughly 31% held by the top ten. This clonotype has a handful of counts. This chain links TRBV2 with TRBJ2-1; TRBD2 matches 13 bases. This receptor was taken from a young man who received the YFV17D yellow fever vaccine. The sequencing here drew on PBMCs, either bulk or a sorted T-cell subset (CD4+, CD8+, memory, or dextramer-sorted; not recorded which), taken on the day of the yellow fever booster vaccination. DNA for the CDR3: TGTGCCAGCAGTTGGACTAGCGGGGGCTACAATGAGCAGTTCTTC. Protein sequence: CASSWTSGGYNEQFF.